This entry lists 7 T cell receptor beta chains sequenced from one sample in a study of regulatory T cells in long-lasting Graves disease. The time point is: newly diagnosed GD, antithyroid drugs for less than 3 months. Following extraction of RNA from PBMCs, that RNA was used to make the TCR library. HTBI primers from iRepertoire and Arm-PCR of CDR3 regions yielded the TCR beta libraries. Each CDR3 protein is one row after TCRdb ran MiXCR on the multiplex PCR reads. This table has 440,000 or so distinct CDR3 sequences, roughly 17% appearing once. This sample also appeared in a second study, on T cells in Graves' hyperthyroidism and ophthalmopathy.

Sequences were derived from peripheral blood mononuclear cells (PBMCs), sampled at new diagnosis, from a patient treated with antithyroid drugs. The receptors were sampled from a woman under 40 with Graves disease.

The chain joins TRBV6-1 to TRBJ2-7; a weak D match, TRBD2 (6 bases). CDR3 size: 15 residues. Germline CDR1 MNHNS, CDR2 SASEGT. The ends were cut back, 6 bases at V and 3 bases at J, with 18 bases in the middle. The CDR3, as DNA: TGTGCCAGCAGACCAGGGACTTCCCCGGGCTACGAGCAGTACTTC. It encodes CASRPGTSPGYEQYF.

This clonotype occurred many times. This sequence joins TRBV28 and TRBJ2-7; 10 positions agree with TRBD2. V lost 5 bases and J lost 3; bases outside the gene matches: 10. The CDR3 has 16 amino acids. CDR1 and CDR2 (germline): MDHEN, SYDVKM. The CDR3 nucleotides are TGTGCCAGCAGTCCCCGGGGGAGCGGGAGGGACTACGAGCAGTACTTC. Translated: CASSPRGSGRDYEQYF.

This clonotype was seen a few times. The V call is TRBV11-3, the J call TRBJ2-1; possibly TRBD2 for D (7 bases). V shed 5 bases and J shed 6 bases, with 23 bases lying between them. Per germline, CDR1 SGHNT and CDR2 YENEEA. This CDR3 spans 17 amino acids. CDR3 in DNA: TGTGCCAGCAGCCCACTCGAAGGGGGGGTAGAAGGCAATGAGCAGTTCTTC. Translating gives CASSPLEGGVEGNEQFF.

This clonotype has ten or more counts. CDR3 in DNA: TGTGCCAGCAGTTTACAATTTCTCCTAGCGGGAGGGGATGAGCAGTTCTTC. Its protein product is CASSLQFLLAGGDEQFF. The genes are TRBV28 and TRBJ2-1; 12 nucleotides agree with TRBD2. J gave up 8 bases and V 2 bases, and 10 bases lay outside the gene matches. From germline, CDR1 is MDHEN and CDR2 SYDVKM. The CDR3 sequence is 17 residues long.

This clonotype has only a few counts. The chain employs TRBV19 and TRBJ1-1; D unclear. Germline assignment: CDR1 LNHDA and CDR2 SQIVND (reference sequence). The CDR3 consists of 13 residues. The V end was cut by 2 bases, the J end by 5 bases, with 9 bases between. The CDR3 sequence is CASSINGLTEAFF. CDR3 coding DNA: TGTGCCAGTAGTATAAATGGCTTAACTGAAGCTTTCTTT.

This clonotype has a count of ten or more. The rearrangement uses TRBV20-1 and TRBJ2-3; D may be TRBD2 (7 bases). This CDR3 is 13 amino acids long. Germline V lookup: CDR1 DFQATT, CDR2 SNEGSKA (reference sequence). Here the CDR3 DNA reads TGCAGCGCTCACAGGGAGGGGACAGATACGCAGTATTTT. As protein: CSAHREGTDTQYF.

The chain uses TRBV28 and TRBJ1-2, with D maybe TRBD1 (6 bases). Germline CDR1 MDHEN, CDR2 SYDVKM. This CDR3 contains 11 residues. V was clipped by 5 bases and J by 12 bases, with 13 bases between them. In nucleotides, the CDR3 is TGTGCCAGCAGTACCGGGGGGCCGGACACCTTC. Residues: CASSTGGPDTF.